This T cell receptor beta chain is from a study of immune cell composition in non-small cell lung cancer. Study-level information: Tumours were mainly lung adenocarcinoma or squamous cell carcinoma.

This CDR3 has 14 amino acids. CDR1 and CDR2 (germline): LNHNV, YYDKDF (reference sequence). The ends lost 8 bases at V and 2 bases at J; junction bases unmatched: 5. Sequenced by immunoSEQ multiplex PCR; TCRdb stores in-frame clones only, minus some. The sample holds about 3,100 clones, roughly two thirds seen once. This clone was recorded only once. Normal lung sampling was at least 3 cm from the tumour, as distant as possible. Frozen unsorted single-cell suspensions supplied the genomic DNA. The same data also contributed to another study, on CD4 T cells in lung cancer. Per that paper: Patients' blood was tested for T-cell responses to mutation-encoded neoepitopes. Tumor and non-adjacent lung came from curative-intent resections for stage I-III non-small cell lung cancer.

The material sequenced was non-adjacent lung tissue. The TCR comes from a human donor with non-small cell lung cancer. The chain is built from TRBV15 and TRBJ2-3; TRBD1 matches at 9 bases. As DNA, the CDR3 is TGTGCCACCGGGACAGGGAAACTCACAGATACGCAGTATTTT. Translating it yields CATGTGKLTDTQYF.